These T cell receptor beta chains were read from a single sample in a study of blood T cell repertoires in COVID-19. Data came from immunoSEQ multiplex PCR; TCRdb stores just in-frame clones and leaves some out. The top ten clones hold approximately 2.5% of a sample with some 60,000 clones, around 90% of them seen once. The sample comprised peripheral blood. The receptors come from a man aged 60 to 69 with acute or convalescent COVID-19. The CDR3 runs from the conserved cysteine through the conserved F or W. A D gene is named only where the DNA matches it firmly. Only some rows state a clone size, as once, few, many or a class for expanded clones.

TRBJ2-6	-	TRBV30	TRBD1	CAWFRGQGRGGANVLTF	TGTGCCTGGTTCCGGGGACAGGGCAGAGGTGGGGCCAACGTCCTGACTTTC
TRBJ2-1	-	TRBV15	TRBD2	CATSRGGREGIGKQFF	TGTGCCACCAGCAGAGGGGGTCGGGAGGGTATAGGGAAGCAGTTCTTC
TRBJ2-1	-	TRBV5-1	TRBD1	CASSLARTDRGAREQFF	TGCGCCAGCAGCTTGGCCCGTACGGACAGGGGTGCGCGTGAGCAGTTCTTC
TRBJ1-1	-	TRBV19	TRBD1	CASSTKTGGSTEAFF	TGTGCCAGTAGTACCAAGACAGGGGGAAGCACTGAAGCTTTCTTT
TRBJ2-6	-	TRBV2	TRBD1	CASSLEDRGRGANVLTF	TGTGCCAGCAGTCTGGAGGACAGGGGCCGTGGGGCCAACGTCCTGACTTTC
TRBJ1-1	-	TRBV29-1	-	CSVASNTEAFF	TGCAGCGTTGCGTCGAACACTGAAGCTTTCTTT
TRBJ2-1	-	TRBV28	TRBD2	CASSHSGRANNEQFF	TGTGCCAGCAGTCATAGCGGGAGGGCAAACAATGAGCAGTTCTTC
TRBJ1-2	few	TRBV29-1	-	CSVDLGQLGYTF	TGCAGCGTTGACCTTGGACAGTTAGGCTACACCTTC
TRBJ1-5	-	TRBV30	-	CAWSVRGYQPQHF	TGTGCCTGGAGTGTACGCGGCTATCAGCCCCAGCATTTT
TRBJ2-5	-	TRBV19	-	CASSILTSSKETQYF	TGTGCCAGTAGTATTCTGACTAGTTCTAAAGAGACCCAGTACTTC
TRBJ1-3	-	TRBV19	-	CASSVDTASGNTIYF	TGTGCCAGTAGTGTTGACACAGCCTCTGGAAACACCATATATTTT
TRBJ2-7	-	TRBV12-3/TRBV12-4	TRBD1	CASRATGTYEQYF	TGTGCCAGCAGGGCGACAGGGACCTACGAGCAGTACTTC
TRBJ1-2	-	TRBV29-1	-	CSVQAYYGYTF	TGCAGCGTCCAGGCATACTATGGCTACACCTTC
TRBJ1-2	-	TRBV30	TRBD1	CAWSVRGQGSGYTF	TGTGCCTGGAGTGTAAGGGGACAGGGGAGTGGCTACACCTTC
TRBJ1-2	-	TRBV7-8	TRBD1	CASSFQGAQGYTF	TGTGCCAGCAGCTTTCAGGGGGCTCAGGGCTACACCTTC
TRBJ2-7	-	TRBV7-2	-	CASSPGQGYEQYF	TGTGCCAGCAGCCCAGGGCAAGGGTACGAGCAGTACTTC
TRBJ1-1	-	TRBV5-5	-	CATTWGQRNTEAFF	TGTGCCACCACGTGGGGCCAGAGGAACACTGAAGCCTTCTTT
TRBJ1-4	-	TRBV9	TRBD1	CASSPRTGLGEKLFF	TGTGCCAGCAGCCCTAGGACAGGCCTCGGTGAAAAACTGTTTTTT
TRBJ2-1	-	TRBV7-9	TRBD1	CASSLATGGAYNEQFF	TGTGCCAGCAGCTTAGCGACAGGGGGCGCCTACAATGAGCAGTTCTTC
TRBJ1-5	-	TRBV19	TRBD1	CASSRVLGQGDQPQHF	TGTGCCAGTAGTAGAGTCCTCGGACAGGGTGATCAGCCCCAGCATTTT
TRBJ2-7	once	TRBV19	TRBD2	CASSAPGASGSYEQYF	TGTGCCAGTAGTGCTCCCGGGGCTAGCGGCTCCTACGAGCAGTACTTC
TRBJ2-5	-	TRBV6-5	-	CASSYFLPGEETQYF	TGTGCCAGCAGTTACTTCCTACCGGGTGAAGAGACCCAGTACTTC
TRBJ2-7	few	TRBV4-2	TRBD2	CASSSRLAAPGDEQYF	TGTGCCAGCAGCTCTAGACTAGCGGCCCCAGGGGACGAGCAGTACTTC
TRBJ1-1	-	TRBV5-8	-	CASSLGGRPNTEAFF	TGTGCCAGCAGCTTGGGTGGCAGGCCGAACACTGAAGCTTTCTTT
TRBJ2-3	-	TRBV5-8	-	CASSSWGDSRVDTQYF	TGTGCCAGCAGCTCCTGGGGGGACTCAAGAGTGGATACGCAGTATTTT
TRBJ1-5	-	TRBV6-6	TRBD1	CASSYPGTGINPQHF	TGTGCCAGCAGTTACCCAGGGACAGGGATAAATCCCCAGCATTTT
TRBJ1-4	-	TRBV7-8	-	CASTSQGGTNEKLFF	TGTGCCAGCACCTCCCAGGGAGGGACTAATGAAAAACTGTTTTTT
TRBJ1-6	-	TRBV28	-	CASSSLGQYNSPLHF	TGTGCCAGCAGTTCCTTAGGACAGTATAATTCACCCCTCCACTTT
TRBJ2-2	-	TRBV5-8	-	CASSFRGFFPYTGELFF	TGTGCCAGCAGCTTTAGGGGGTTTTTTCCTTACACCGGGGAGCTGTTTTTT
TRBJ2-5	-	TRBV13	TRBD2	CASSLAGLSGTSGRETQYF	TGTGCCAGCAGCTTAGCAGGTCTCTCCGGGACTAGCGGGAGGGAGACCCAGTACTTC
TRBJ1-1	-	TRBV13	TRBD1	CASSFNGAGGMNTEAFF	TGTGCCAGCAGCTTTAACGGGGCAGGGGGCATGAACACTGAAGCTTTCTTT
TRBJ1-2	-	TRBV5-4	-	CASSLLRGNYGYTF	TGTGCCAGCAGCTTGTTAAGAGGGAACTATGGCTACACCTTC
TRBJ2-7	-	TRBV28	-	CASKPGGTNSYEQYF	TGTGCCAGCAAACCCGGAGGGACCAATTCCTACGAGCAGTACTTC
TRBJ1-5	-	TRBV15	-	CATSRDSGSNQPQHF	TGTGCCACCAGCAGAGATTCCGGTAGCAATCAGCCCCAGCATTTT
TRBJ1-5	-	TRBV7-2	-	CASSGTDLTGNGGNQPQHF	TGTGCCAGCAGCGGAACAGACCTTACAGGGAACGGCGGCAATCAGCCCCAGCATTTT
TRBJ2-7	-	TRBV10-3	TRBD2	CAISDPGLARFGYF	TGTGCCATCAGTGACCCGGGACTAGCTAGATTTGGGTACTTC
TRBJ2-3	-	TRBV19	TRBD2	CASSMSLAGGTDTQYF	TGTGCCAGTAGTATGAGTTTAGCGGGAGGGACAGATACGCAGTATTTT
TRBJ1-1	-	TRBV9	-	CASSASTVTNTEAFF	TGTGCCAGCAGCGCCTCGACAGTGACGAACACTGAAGCTTTCTTT
TRBJ2-7	-	TRBV21-1	-	CASSNRRQTRRDLREQYF	TGTGCCAGCAGCAACCGTAGACAGACCAGGCGGGACCTACGCGAGCAGTACTTC